This T cell receptor beta chain is from a study of radiation and T cells in renal cell carcinoma. Time point: blood 2 weeks post-SBRT. Noted treatment: 15 Gy SBRT to primary tumor, nephrectomy 4 weeks later. TCRdb keeps only in-frame clones here, not all; method: immunoSEQ multiplex PCR. The sample shows 100,000 to 150,000 clones, 65% to 85% of them seen only once. Source: blood, taken from a patient whose treatment included radiotherapy and nephrectomy. This TCR came from a man in his fifties with renal cell carcinoma.

The CDR3 DNA reads as TGTGCCAGCAGCAGGGGTCACCGCGGACAGGGTAGGTACGAGCAGTACTTC. This encodes CASSRGHRGQGRYEQYF. V gene TRBV21-1 combines with J gene TRBJ2-7; the table's D call, TRBD1, has no DNA check behind it. TRBV21-1 is a pseudogene locus. The CDR3 length is 17 residues.